The 17 T cell receptor beta chains in this list originate from one sample, sequenced in a study of blood T cell repertoires in COVID-19. Sequencing was performed with immunoSEQ multiplex PCR; in TCRdb, only in-frame clones are kept and a portion is missing. The sample gives roughly 190,000 clones, 70% to 90% of which show up once; around a fifth is in the top ten. Material: peripheral blood. The receptor set was obtained from a man in his 60s with active or convalescent COVID-19.

The rearrangement uses TRBV2 and TRBJ1-1; tentative D call: TRBD1 (5 bases). Trimming stripped 3 bases from V and 0 bases from J, with 14 bases between. Per the germline V gene, CDR1 is SNHLY and CDR2 is FYNNEI. The CDR3 covers 16 residues. CDR3 bases: TGTGCCAGCAGTGAGTCAGGGTATAGCATGAACACTGAAGCTTTCTTT. Translation gives CASSESGYSMNTEAFF.

The chain is built from TRBV19 and TRBJ1-5; the D is unclear. With 5 bases removed from V and 3 bases from J, the gap between germline ends came to 5 bases. CDR3 length: 12 amino acids. CDR1 is LNHDA, CDR2 SQIVND, per germline (reference sequence). The CDR3 nucleotides read TGTGCCAGTAGTGAGGTCAATCAGCCCCAGCATTTT. Translating it yields CASSEVNQPQHF.

This clone was detected only a few times. The chain is built from TRBV5-1 and TRBJ1-5, with a tentative D call TRBD1 (6 bases). Germline V lookup: CDR1 SGHRS, CDR2 YFSETQ. V lost 4 bases to trimming and J lost 7 bases, with 12 bases between them. The CDR3 length is 13 residues. DNA of the CDR3: TGCGCCAGCAGCGCCAGGGGATCCCAGCCCCAGCATTTT. This gives the protein CASSARGSQPQHF.

The rearrangement joins TRBV4-1 to TRBJ2-7; D is perhaps TRBD2 (6 bases). This CDR3 has 14 amino acids. The germline CDR1 and CDR2 sequences are MGHRA and YSYEKL. V lost 0 bases, J lost 7 bases, and 13 bases lay in between. This chain's CDR3 is CASSQDRVGGEQYF. The CDR3 bases are TGCGCCAGCAGCCAAGATCGTGTGGGGGGAGAGCAGTACTTC.

CDR3 bases: TGTGCCATCAGTGTTCGGGGGGGTGAAAAACTGTTTTTT. Protein product: CAISVRGGEKLFF. The chain couples TRBV10-3 to TRBJ1-4; TRBD1 is a possible D gene (5 bases). The CDR3 runs 13 residues. V gave up 4 bases and J gave up 7 bases, with 10 bases separating them. The V gene's germline CDR1 is ENHRY and CDR2 SYGVKD.

The rearrangement links TRBV21-1 to TRBJ2-7; the DNA was not used to check the table's D call, TRBD2. TRBV21-1 is an annotated pseudogene. CDR3 length equals 13 residues. The CDR3: CASSHVRSYEQYF. The CDR3 DNA reads TGTGCCAGCAGTCACGTGAGGAGCTACGAGCAGTACTTC.

The J gene is TRBJ1-2, the V gene TRBV3-1 (or the pseudogene TRBV3-2), with 7 nucleotides matching TRBD1. Trimming took 1 base from V and 6 from J; bases not matched to a gene: 11. The CDR3 has 16 amino acids. Germline V lookup: CDR1 LGHDT, CDR2 YNNKEL (reference sequence). CDR3 amino acids: CASSQGGSGGRDGYTF. CDR3 nucleotide sequence: TGTGCCAGCAGCCAAGGAGGATCAGGGGGAAGAGATGGCTACACCTTC.

The rearrangement uses TRBV6-6 and TRBJ2-6; TRBD2 agrees at 7 bases. V lost 5 bases and J lost 0; bases outside the gene matches: 10. Germline values: CDR1 MNHNY, CDR2 SVGAGI (reference sequence). The CDR3 is 18 residues long. CDR3 region: CASSLLPGGVSGANVLTF. The CDR3 nucleotides read TGTGCCAGCAGTCTCCTCCCGGGGGGAGTCTCTGGGGCCAACGTCCTGACTTTC.

V usage is TRBV19 and J usage is TRBJ2-3; 9 nucleotides line up with TRBD1. CDR1 is LNHDA and CDR2 is SQIVND in the germline V gene (reference sequence). The V segment lost 6 bases and the J segment 1 base; nucleotides outside the gene matches: 2. This CDR3 spans 14 amino acids. CDR3 bases: TGTGCCAGTAGAAGACAGGGGGGCACAGATACGCAGTATTTT. Its protein is CASRRQGGTDTQYF.

This CDR3 is CASSLDTVSYEQYF. The DNA of the CDR3 is TGTGCCAGCAGCTTAGACACAGTCTCCTACGAGCAGTACTTC. J is TRBJ2-7 and V is TRBV7-6; no definite D call. Trimming shortened V by 1 base and J by 0 bases, and 7 bases separated the two germline ends. CDR1 SGHVS and CDR2 FNYEAQ come from the germline V gene. This CDR3 contains 14 residues.

The chain is built from TRBV2 and TRBJ2-2, with 12 bases lining up with TRBD2. The CDR3 spans 16 residues. The V gene's germline CDR1 is SNHLY and CDR2 FYNNEI. Unmatched junction bases numbered 8, after V lost 8 bases and J lost 4 bases. As DNA, the CDR3 is TGTGCCAGCCTCCTAGCGGGGGGGCCGGGCACCGGGGAGCTGTTTTTT. Translated, it gives CASLLAGGPGTGELFF.

The chain recombines TRBV27 with TRBJ2-1; the D gene is possibly TRBD1 (6 bases). Germline values: CDR1 MNHEY, CDR2 SMNVEV (reference sequence). The CDR3 spans 15 residues. The germline V and J ends were trimmed by 7 bases and 2 bases, with 15 bases remaining between them. Written as DNA, the CDR3 is TGTGCCAGCAAACACCCCGGACAGACCTACAATGAGCAGTTCTTC. Translating it yields CASKHPGQTYNEQFF.

The V and J genes are TRBV6-4 and TRBJ1-6, with TRBD1 identical over 7 bases. Germline V gene data show CDR1 as MRHNA and CDR2 as SNTAGT. The CDR3 covers 15 residues. With 4 bases clipped from V and 5 bases from J, the junction kept 5 bases outside the gene matches. The CDR3 DNA follows: TGTGCCAGCAGTGTGCGGGACAGTAATAATTCACCCCTCCACTTT. Its translation is CASSVRDSNNSPLHF.

The chain joins TRBV19 to TRBJ1-2, with a possible D match to TRBD1 (5 bases). CDR3 size: 15 residues. Germline CDR1 is LNHDA and CDR2 is SQIVND (reference sequence). Trimming removed 3 bases at V and 0 bases at J, with 11 bases between. CDR3 coding DNA: TGTGCCAGTAGTATGGGGCGCGGAGCTAACTATGGCTACACCTTC. Its translation: CASSMGRGANYGYTF.

The rearrangement joins TRBV19 to TRBJ2-7; TRBD2 is a possible D gene (5 bases). CDR3 size: 15 residues. Between the trimmed V and J ends, which lost 5 bases and 4 bases, there was a span of 18 bases. Germline V lookup: CDR1 LNHDA, CDR2 SQIVND (reference sequence). The CDR3 sequence: CASSLQPGRPYEQYF. For the CDR3, the DNA is TGTGCCAGTAGTTTACAGCCGGGAAGGCCTTACGAGCAGTACTTC.

The rearrangement links TRBV9 to TRBJ2-3; D uncertain. This CDR3 has 12 residues. From germline, CDR1 is SGDLS and CDR2 YYNGEE. Trimming took 1 base from V and 4 from J, leaving 4 bases between them. CDR3 in amino acids: CASSVPADTQYF. In DNA form, the CDR3 reads TGTGCCAGCAGCGTACCCGCAGATACGCAGTATTTT.

This chain joins TRBV5-1 and TRBJ1-5; 8 nucleotides agree with TRBD1. V shed 2 bases and J 4 bases; nucleotides not matched to a gene: 5. CDR1 and CDR2 from the germline V gene are SGHRS and YFSETQ. The CDR3 runs to 15 residues. CDR3 bases: TGCGCCAGCAGCTTAGGACAGGGAAGTAATCAGCCCCAGCATTTT. Translating it yields CASSLGQGSNQPQHF.